This paragraph reports one T cell receptor beta chain. Which cohort a participant joined came from the clinical history participants gave. Method: immunoSEQ multiplex PCR; TCRdb's copy keeps in-frame clones and lacks some. This sample has around 310,000 clones; around 92% occur once, and the top ten carry roughly a tenth. This record belongs to a study of blood T cell repertoires in COVID-19. Germline V gene sequence: CDR1 MGHRA, CDR2 YSYEKL. Trimming removed 1 base from V and 3 bases from J; junction bases left unmatched: 9. The CDR3 totals 16 residues. Source material: PBMCs or T cells enriched from blood (not recorded which). The chain links TRBV4-1 to TRBJ2-7, with 7 bases identical to TRBD2. This TCR came from a woman aged 25 to 39 who had recovered from COVID-19. CDR3 sequence reads: CASSQVSSGSHYEQYF. The CDR3 nucleotides are TGCGCCAGCAGCCAAGTATCTAGCGGAAGCCACTACGAGCAGTACTTC.